The 10 T cell receptor beta chains below were found in one sample sequenced in a study of T cells in Graves' hyperthyroidism and ophthalmopathy. TCR beta CDR3 sequences were amplified from RNA transcripts. A first-round RT-PCR of the TCR CDR3 used the HTBI primer set. TCRdb itself ran the multiplex PCR reads through MiXCR, one entry per CDR3 protein. The sample gives nearly 750,000 distinct CDR3 sequences, 35% of which show up once; around 30% is in the top ten. The sample was blood. The receptor source for this set is a woman in her thirties or forties with Graves' hyperthyroidism.

The chain joins TRBV20-1 to TRBJ1-5, with TRBD1 as a possible D gene (5 bases). Trimming removed 3 bases from V and 5 bases from J, with 11 bases in between. The CDR3 contains 13 residues. Germline assignment: CDR1 DFQATT and CDR2 SNEGSKA (reference sequence). The DNA of the CDR3 is TGCAGTGCTAGGTGGCAGGGCGATCAGCCCCAGCATTTT. Translating gives CSARWQGDQPQHF.

This clonotype was picked up a small number of times. This chain connects TRBV6-1 to TRBJ1-1; D gene uncertain. CDR1 and CDR2 (germline): MNHNS, SASEGT. The ends were cut back, 2 bases at V and 11 bases at J, with 15 bases in the middle. The length of the CDR3 is 13 residues. The CDR3 spells CASSEFPSGGAFF. CDR3 nucleotides: TGTGCCAGCAGTGAATTCCCGTCCGGAGGGGCTTTCTTT.

In this sample, this clonotype turned up a few times. V is TRBV7-2 and J is TRBJ1-2; 8 positions agree with TRBD1. Germline V gives CDR1 SGHTA, CDR2 FQGNSA. V lost 2 bases to trimming and J lost 2 bases; unmatched junction nucleotides: 16. The CDR3 is 19 amino acids. The CDR3 region is CASSLTGQGAGSQNYGYTF. Written as DNA, the CDR3 is TGTGCCAGCAGCTTAACCGGCCAGGGGGCAGGGAGTCAAAACTATGGCTACACCTTC.

Points on this clonotype: It may be a read error: a sequence one base away is much more abundant. J is TRBJ1-2 and V is TRBV24-1; TRBD1 agrees at 7 bases. Germline V gives CDR1 KGHDR, CDR2 SFDVKD. This CDR3 has 15 residues. The CDR3 coding sequence is TGTGCCACCAGCGAAAACCTAGGGGGCGACTATGGCTACGCCTTC. Protein sequence: CATSENLGGDYGYAF.

This clonotype has a handful of counts. The gene calls are TRBV10-3 and TRBJ2-6, with 9 bases that match TRBD1. The CDR3 is 18 residues long. V was pared by 10 bases and J by 2 bases, with 15 bases of the junction left unmatched. CDR1 ENHRY and CDR2 SYGVKD come from the germline V gene. CDR3 DNA sequence: TGTGCCAGCATCACAGGGGGACAGGGCTTGCCTGGGGCCAACGTCCTGACTTTC. Translating gives CASITGGQGLPGANVLTF.

Worth noting for this clonotype: This could be a read error, since a much larger clone is one nucleotide away. The rearrangement links TRBV20-1 to TRBJ1-1; D is unresolved. The V and J ends lost 5 bases and 1 base respectively, with 8 bases between them. This CDR3 has 12 residues. The germline gives CDR1 DFQATT, CDR2 SNEGSKA (reference sequence). The CDR3 DNA reads as TGCAGTGCTTTGACCACGAACACTGAAGCTTTCTTT. Its protein product is CSALTTNTEAFF.

In this sample, this clonotype turned up many times. This chain connects TRBV19 to TRBJ1-4, with D unresolved. The CDR3 spans 15 residues. V lost 4 bases, J lost 4 bases, and 13 bases lay in between. The germline CDR1 and CDR2 sequences are LNHDA and SQIVND (reference sequence). The DNA of the CDR3 is TGTGCCAGTAGTAAGGCCCAAAGGATTAATGAAAAACTGTTTTTT. Amino acids: CASSKAQRINEKLFF. Complete variable domain (other parts from reference TRBV19 and TRBJ1-4): DGGITQSPKYLFRKEGQNVTLSCEQNLNHDAMYWYRQDPGQGLRLIYYSQIVNDFQKGDIAEGYSVSREKKESFPLTVTSAQKNPTAFYLCASSKAQRINEKLFFGSGTQLSVL.

V gene TRBV5-8 combines with J gene TRBJ1-6; 9 bases agree with TRBD1. This CDR3 comprises 15 residues. V lost 4 bases, J lost 10 bases, and 9 bases stayed unmatched. Germline V gene lookup returns CDR1 SGHTS and CDR2 YDEGEE. CDR3 sequence reads: CASSAPGTGYSPLHF. Written as DNA, the CDR3 is TGTGCCAGCAGCGCGCCCGGGACAGGGTACTCACCCCTCCACTTT.

With regard to this clonotype: This could be a read error, since a much larger clone is one nucleotide away. V is TRBV20-1 and J is TRBJ2-7, with 10 bases that match TRBD1. Germline lookup yields CDR1 DFQATT and CDR2 SNEGSKA (reference sequence). There are 15 residues in the CDR3. CDR3: CSTRDEGQGTYEQYF. Here the CDR3 DNA reads TGCAGTACTAGAGATGAGGGACAGGGGACCTACGAGCAGTACTTC.

This clonotype was counted at least ten times. This sequence joins TRBV12-3 or TRBV12-4 and TRBJ1-2; D call uncertain. CDR3 length: 13 residues. Trimming left V 6 bases short and J 6 bases short, with 14 bases between. The CDR3 here is CASSSEEFHGYTF. In DNA form, the CDR3 reads TGTGCCAGCAGCTCGGAGGAGTTCCATGGCTACACCTTC.